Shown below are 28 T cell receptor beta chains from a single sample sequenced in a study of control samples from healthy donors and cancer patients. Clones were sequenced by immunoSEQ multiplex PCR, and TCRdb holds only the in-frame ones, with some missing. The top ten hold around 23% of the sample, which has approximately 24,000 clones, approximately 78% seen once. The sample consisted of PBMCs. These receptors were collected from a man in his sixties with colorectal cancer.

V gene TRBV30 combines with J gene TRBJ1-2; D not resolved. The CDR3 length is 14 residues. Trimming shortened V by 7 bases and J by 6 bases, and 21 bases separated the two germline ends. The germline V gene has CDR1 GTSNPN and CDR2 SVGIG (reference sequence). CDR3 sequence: CASEWTVSFDGYTF. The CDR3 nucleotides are TGTGCCTCTGAATGGACCGTGTCTTTCGATGGCTACACCTTC.

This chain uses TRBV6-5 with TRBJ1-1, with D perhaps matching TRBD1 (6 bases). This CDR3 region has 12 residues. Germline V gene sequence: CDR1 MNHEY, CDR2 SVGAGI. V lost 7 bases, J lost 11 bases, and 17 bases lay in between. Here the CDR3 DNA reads TGTGCCAGCATTCTGGGGGAGCAGGGGGCTTTCTTT. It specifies CASILGEQGAFF.

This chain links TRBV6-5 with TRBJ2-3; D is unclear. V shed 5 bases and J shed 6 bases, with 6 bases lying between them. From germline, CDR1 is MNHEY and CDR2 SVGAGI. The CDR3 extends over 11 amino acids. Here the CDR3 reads CASSLGDTQYF. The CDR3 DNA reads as TGTGCCAGCAGTCTCGGCGATACGCAGTATTTT.

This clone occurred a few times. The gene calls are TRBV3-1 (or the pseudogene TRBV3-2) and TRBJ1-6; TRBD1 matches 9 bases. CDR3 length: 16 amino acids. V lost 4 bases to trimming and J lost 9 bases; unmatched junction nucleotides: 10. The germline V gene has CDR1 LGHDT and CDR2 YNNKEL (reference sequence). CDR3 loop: CASSLESGQGRSPLHF. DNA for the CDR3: TGTGCCAGCAGCCTAGAGTCGGGACAGGGACGTTCACCCCTCCACTTT.

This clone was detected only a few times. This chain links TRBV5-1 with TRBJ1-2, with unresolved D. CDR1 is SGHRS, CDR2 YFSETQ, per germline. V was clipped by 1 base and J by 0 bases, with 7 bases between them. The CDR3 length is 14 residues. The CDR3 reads CASSLSGANYGYTF. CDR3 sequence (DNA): TGCGCCAGCAGCTTGTCAGGTGCTAACTATGGCTACACCTTC. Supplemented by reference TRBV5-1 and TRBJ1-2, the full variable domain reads KAGVTQTPRYLIKTRGQQVTLSCSPISGHRSVSWYQQTPGQGLQFLFEYFSETQRNKGNFPGRFSGRQFSNSRSEMNVSTLELGDSALYLCASSLSGANYGYTFGSGTRLTVV.

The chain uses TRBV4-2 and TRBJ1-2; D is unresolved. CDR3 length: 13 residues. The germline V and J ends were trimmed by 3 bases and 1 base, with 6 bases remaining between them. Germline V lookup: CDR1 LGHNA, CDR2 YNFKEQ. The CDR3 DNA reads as TGTGCCAGCAGCCAGGGTGGTAACTATGGCTACACCTTC. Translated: CASSQGGNYGYTF.

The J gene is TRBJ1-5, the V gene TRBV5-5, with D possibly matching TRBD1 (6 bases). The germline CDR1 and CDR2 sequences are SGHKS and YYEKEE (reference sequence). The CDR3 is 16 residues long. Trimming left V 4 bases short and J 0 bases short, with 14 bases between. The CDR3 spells CASSAGTRNSNQPQHF. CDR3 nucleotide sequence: TGTGCCAGCAGCGCAGGGACACGCAATAGCAATCAGCCCCAGCATTTT.

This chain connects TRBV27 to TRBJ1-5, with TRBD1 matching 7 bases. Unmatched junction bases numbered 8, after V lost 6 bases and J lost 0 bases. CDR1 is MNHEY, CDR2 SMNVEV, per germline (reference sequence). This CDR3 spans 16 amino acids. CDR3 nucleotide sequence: TGTGCCAGCAGAAACAGGGGCGAAGATAGCAATCAGCCCCAGCATTTT. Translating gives CASRNRGEDSNQPQHF.

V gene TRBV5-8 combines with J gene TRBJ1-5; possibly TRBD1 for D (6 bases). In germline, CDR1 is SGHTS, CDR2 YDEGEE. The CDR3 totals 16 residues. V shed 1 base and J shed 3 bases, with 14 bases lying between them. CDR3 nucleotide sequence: TGTGCCAGCAGCTTGCGGGCAGGGGACCTCAATCAGCCCCAGCATTTT. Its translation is CASSLRAGDLNQPQHF.

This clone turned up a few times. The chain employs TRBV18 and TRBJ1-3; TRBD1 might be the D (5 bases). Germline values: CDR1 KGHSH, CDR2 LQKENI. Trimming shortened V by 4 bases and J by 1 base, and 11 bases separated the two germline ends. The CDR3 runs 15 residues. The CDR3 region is CASSQDSLSGNTIYF. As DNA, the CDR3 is TGTGCCAGCTCACAAGACAGCCTGTCTGGAAACACCATATATTTT.

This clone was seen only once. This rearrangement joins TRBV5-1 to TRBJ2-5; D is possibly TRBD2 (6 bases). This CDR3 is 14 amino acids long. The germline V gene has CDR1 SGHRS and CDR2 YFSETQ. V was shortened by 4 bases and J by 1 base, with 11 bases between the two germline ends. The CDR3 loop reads CASSPPGSQETQYF. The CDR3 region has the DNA TGCGCCAGCAGCCCACCCGGGAGCCAAGAGACCCAGTACTTC.

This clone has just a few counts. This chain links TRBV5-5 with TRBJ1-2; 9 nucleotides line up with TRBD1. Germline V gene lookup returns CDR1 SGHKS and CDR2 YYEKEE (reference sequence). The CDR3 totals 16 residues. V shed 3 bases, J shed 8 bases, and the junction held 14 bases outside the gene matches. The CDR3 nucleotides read TGTGCCAGCAGCTCCGACGCCGGGACAGGGCTCGGGGGCTACACCTTC. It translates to CASSSDAGTGLGGYTF.

In DNA form, the CDR3 reads TGTGCCAGCAGCCAGAGGGGACAGGGGGACCCGTCTAGGGCTTTCTTT. The encoded protein is CASSQRGQGDPSRAFF. The chain combines TRBV3-1 (or the pseudogene TRBV3-2) with TRBJ1-1; 11 bases are a match to TRBD1. This CDR3 is 16 amino acids long. The germline V gene has CDR1 LGHDT and CDR2 YNNKEL (reference sequence). Trimming removed 3 bases from V and 11 bases from J; junction bases left unmatched: 14.

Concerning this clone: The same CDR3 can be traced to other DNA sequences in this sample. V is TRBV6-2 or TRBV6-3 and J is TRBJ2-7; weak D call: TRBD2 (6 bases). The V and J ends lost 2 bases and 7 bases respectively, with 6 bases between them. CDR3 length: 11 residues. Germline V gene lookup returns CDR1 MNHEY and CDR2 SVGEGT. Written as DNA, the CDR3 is TGTGCCAGCAGTTACGGGAGGGAGCAGTACGTC. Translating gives CASSYGREQYV.

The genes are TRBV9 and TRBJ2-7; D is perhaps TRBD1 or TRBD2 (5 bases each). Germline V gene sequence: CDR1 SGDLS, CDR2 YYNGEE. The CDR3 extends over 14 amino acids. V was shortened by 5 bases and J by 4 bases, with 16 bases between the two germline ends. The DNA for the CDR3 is TGTGCCAGCAGTTATCTGACAGCGGCGTACGAGCAGTACGTC. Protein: CASSYLTAAYEQYV.

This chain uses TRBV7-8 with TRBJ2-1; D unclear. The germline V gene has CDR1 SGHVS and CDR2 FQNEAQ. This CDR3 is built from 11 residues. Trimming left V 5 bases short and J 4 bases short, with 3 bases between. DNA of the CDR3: TGTGCCAGCAGCCCGTACAATGAGCAGTTCTTC. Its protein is CASSPYNEQFF. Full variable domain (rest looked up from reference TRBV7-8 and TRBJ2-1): GAGVSQSPRYKVAKRGQDVALRCDPISGHVSLFWYQQALGQGPEFLTYFQNEAQLDKSGLPSDRFFAERPEGSVSTLKIQRTQQEDSAVYLCASSPYNEQFFGPGTRLTVL.

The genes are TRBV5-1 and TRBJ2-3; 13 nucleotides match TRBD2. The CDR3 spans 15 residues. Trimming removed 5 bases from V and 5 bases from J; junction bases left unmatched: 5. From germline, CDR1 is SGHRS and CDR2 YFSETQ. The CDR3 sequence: CASRPGTSGVDTQYF. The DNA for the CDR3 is TGCGCCAGCAGACCTGGGACTAGCGGGGTAGATACGCAGTATTTT.

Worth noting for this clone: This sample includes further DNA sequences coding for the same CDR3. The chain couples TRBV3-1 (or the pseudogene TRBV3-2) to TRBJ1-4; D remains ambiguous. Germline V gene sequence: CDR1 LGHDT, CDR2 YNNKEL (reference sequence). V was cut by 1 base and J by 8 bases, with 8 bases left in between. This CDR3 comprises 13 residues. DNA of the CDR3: TGTGCCAGCAGCCAAGCTCGCCGAGAAAAACTGTTTTTT. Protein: CASSQARREKLFF.

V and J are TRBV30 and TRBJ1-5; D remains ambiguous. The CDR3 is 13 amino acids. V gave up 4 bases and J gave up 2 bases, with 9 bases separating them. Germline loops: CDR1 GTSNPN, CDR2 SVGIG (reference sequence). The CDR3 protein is CAWTSGGNQPQHF. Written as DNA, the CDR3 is TGTGCCTGGACTAGTGGGGGCAATCAGCCCCAGCATTTT.

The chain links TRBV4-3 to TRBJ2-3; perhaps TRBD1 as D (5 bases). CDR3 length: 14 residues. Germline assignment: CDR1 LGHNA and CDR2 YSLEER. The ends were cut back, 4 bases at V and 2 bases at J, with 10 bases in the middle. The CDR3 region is CASSLGATTDTQYF. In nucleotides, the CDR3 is TGCGCCAGCAGCCTTGGGGCCACCACAGATACGCAGTATTTT.

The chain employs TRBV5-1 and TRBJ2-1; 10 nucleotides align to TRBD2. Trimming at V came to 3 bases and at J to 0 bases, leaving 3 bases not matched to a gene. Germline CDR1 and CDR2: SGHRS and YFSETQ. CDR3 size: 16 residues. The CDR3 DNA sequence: TGCGCCAGCAGCTGGACTAGCGGCAACTCCTACAATGAGCAGTTCTTC. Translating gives CASSWTSGNSYNEQFF. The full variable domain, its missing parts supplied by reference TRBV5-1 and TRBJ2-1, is KAGVTQTPRYLIKTRGQQVTLSCSPISGHRSVSWYQQTPGQGLQFLFEYFSETQRNKGNFPGRFSGRQFSNSRSEMNVSTLELGDSALYLCASSWTSGNSYNEQFFGPGTRLTVL.

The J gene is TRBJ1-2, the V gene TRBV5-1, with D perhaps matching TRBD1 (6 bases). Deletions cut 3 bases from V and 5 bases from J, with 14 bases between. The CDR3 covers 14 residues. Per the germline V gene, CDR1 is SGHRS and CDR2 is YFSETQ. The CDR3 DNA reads TGCGCCAGCAGCTCGGACAGTGCTTCTTATGGCTACACCTTC. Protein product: CASSSDSASYGYTF.

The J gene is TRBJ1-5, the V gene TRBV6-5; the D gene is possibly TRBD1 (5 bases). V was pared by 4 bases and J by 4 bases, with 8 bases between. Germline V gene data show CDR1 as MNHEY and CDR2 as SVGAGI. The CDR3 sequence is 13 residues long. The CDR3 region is CASSWGGNQPQHF. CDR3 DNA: TGTGCCAGCAGTTGGGGGGGGAATCAGCCCCAGCATTTT.

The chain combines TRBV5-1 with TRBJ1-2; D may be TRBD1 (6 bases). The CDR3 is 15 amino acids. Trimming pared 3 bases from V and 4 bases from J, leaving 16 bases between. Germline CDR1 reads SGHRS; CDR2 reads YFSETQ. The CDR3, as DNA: TGCGCCAGCAGCTCAGGGGTAGGGGTCGCCTATGGCTACACCTTC. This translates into CASSSGVGVAYGYTF. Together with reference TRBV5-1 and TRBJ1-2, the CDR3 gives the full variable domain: KAGVTQTPRYLIKTRGQQVTLSCSPISGHRSVSWYQQTPGQGLQFLFEYFSETQRNKGNFPGRFSGRQFSNSRSEMNVSTLELGDSALYLCASSSGVGVAYGYTFGSGTRLTVV.

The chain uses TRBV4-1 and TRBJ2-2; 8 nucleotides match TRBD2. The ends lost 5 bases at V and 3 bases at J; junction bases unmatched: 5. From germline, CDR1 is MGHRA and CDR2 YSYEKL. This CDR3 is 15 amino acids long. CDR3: CASSESGGYTGELFF. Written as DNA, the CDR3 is TGCGCCAGCAGCGAGTCGGGGGGGTACACCGGGGAGCTGTTTTTT.

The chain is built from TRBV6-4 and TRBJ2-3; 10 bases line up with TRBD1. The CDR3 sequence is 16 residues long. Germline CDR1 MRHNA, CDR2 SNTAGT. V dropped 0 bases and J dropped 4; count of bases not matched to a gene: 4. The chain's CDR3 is CASSDSKGQGADTQYF. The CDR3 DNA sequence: TGTGCCAGCAGTGACTCAAAAGGACAGGGGGCAGATACGCAGTATTTT.

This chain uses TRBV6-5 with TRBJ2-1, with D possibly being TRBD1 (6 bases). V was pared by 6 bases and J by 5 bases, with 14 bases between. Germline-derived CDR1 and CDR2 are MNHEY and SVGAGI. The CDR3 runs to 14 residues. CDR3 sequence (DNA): TGTGCCAGCAGCCGGGACATAAAAGACAATGAGCAGTTCTTC. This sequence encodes CASSRDIKDNEQFF.

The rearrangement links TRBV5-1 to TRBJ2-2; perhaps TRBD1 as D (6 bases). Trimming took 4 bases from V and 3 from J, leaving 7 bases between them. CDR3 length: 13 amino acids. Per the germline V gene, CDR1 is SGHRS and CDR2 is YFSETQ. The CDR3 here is CASSEGDTGELFF. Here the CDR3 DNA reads TGCGCCAGCAGCGAGGGGGACACCGGGGAGCTGTTTTTT.